The 16 T cell receptor beta chains below were found in one sample sequenced in a study of T cells after yellow fever vaccination. TCRdb ran MiXCR on the 5' RACE reads and lists one entry per CDR3 protein. This sample carries 250,000 to 350,000 distinct CDR3 sequences, around 4.3% of them seen once, and the ten largest clones take approximately 19%. The sequenced sample was PBMCs, obtained 15 days after the yellow fever booster vaccination. The receptor set was obtained from a man between 18 and 29 years old who received the YFV17D yellow fever vaccine.

This clonotype was seen only a few times. The chain has TRBV3-1 and TRBJ2-3; TRBD2 might be the D (5 bases). CDR3 size: 13 residues. CDR1 is LGHDT and CDR2 is YNNKEL in the germline V gene (reference sequence). V lost 4 bases and J lost 8, with 13 bases in between. The chain's CDR3 is CASSLQSSTTQYF. The CDR3 coding sequence is TGTGCCAGCAGCCTCCAGTCTAGCACTACGCAGTATTTT.

This clonotype was found a few times. The chain employs TRBV5-1 and TRBJ2-2; D ambiguous. CDR1 and CDR2 (germline): SGHRS, YFSETQ. The CDR3 contains 15 residues. V was shortened by 0 bases and J by 0 bases, with 6 bases between the two germline ends. CDR3 loop: CASSLGQPNTGELFF. The CDR3 DNA sequence: TGCGCCAGCAGCTTGGGGCAACCGAACACCGGGGAGCTGTTTTTT.

This clonotype was recorded a few times. The V gene is TRBV7-2, the J gene TRBJ2-7; D remains ambiguous. The CDR3 runs to 16 residues. Germline assignment: CDR1 SGHTA and CDR2 FQGNSA. V was cut by 3 bases and J by 2 bases, with 17 bases left in between. CDR3 coding DNA: TGTGCCAGCAGCTTGGAGCTTTTGGGAACCCCCTACGAGCAGTACGTC. Translated: CASSLELLGTPYEQYV.

This clonotype has only a few counts. In DNA, the CDR3 is TGTGCCAGTAGTATGGGGCTCCGGGGCACCAAAAACATTCAGTACTTC. It specifies CASSMGLRGTKNIQYF. The V call is TRBV19, the J call TRBJ2-4; D is tentatively TRBD1 or TRBD2 (5 bases each). Trimming took 3 bases from V and 2 from J, leaving 14 bases between them. Germline values: CDR1 LNHDA, CDR2 SQIVND (reference sequence). This CDR3 has 16 amino acids.

This clonotype was picked up many times. The CDR3 DNA is TGCGCCAGCAGCCAAGATGCACAGGGTTGGTACAATGAGCAGTTCTTC. It yields the protein CASSQDAQGWYNEQFF. This chain links TRBV4-3 with TRBJ2-1; perhaps TRBD1 as D (6 bases). Germline CDR1 LGHNA, CDR2 YSLEER. Deletions cut 0 bases from V and 4 bases from J, with 13 bases between. The CDR3 sequence is 16 residues long.

This clonotype was recorded at least ten times. The chain carries TRBV2 and TRBJ2-7; tentatively, D is TRBD2 (6 bases). V was clipped by 6 bases and J by 5 bases, with 14 bases between them. CDR3 length equals 13 residues. CDR1 is SNHLY, CDR2 FYNNEI, per germline. CDR3 loop: CASRFGGVHEQYF. CDR3 DNA sequence: TGTGCCAGCAGGTTCGGGGGAGTCCACGAGCAGTACTTC.

Only a few counts were recorded for this clonotype. CDR3 sequence reads: CASSPQGQTYGYTF. The CDR3 region has the DNA TGTGCCAGCAGCCCACAGGGACAGACTTATGGCTACACCTTC. The chain carries TRBV7-2 and TRBJ1-2, with TRBD1 matching over 7 bases. This CDR3 is built from 14 residues. Losses at the gene ends were 5 bases for V and 5 bases for J; bases not matched to a gene: 8. Germline lookup yields CDR1 SGHTA and CDR2 FQGNSA.

This clonotype was seen only a few times. The rearrangement links TRBV28 to TRBJ2-1, with TRBD2 identical over 9 bases. The V gene end was trimmed by 7 bases and the J gene end by 13 bases; junction bases not matched to a gene: 17. CDR1 and CDR2 from the germline V gene are MDHEN and SYDVKM. This CDR3 is built from 15 residues. In nucleotides, the CDR3 is TGTGCCAGCACCCTAGGAGGGGCGGGGGGGCCCGGTCAGTTCTTC. This encodes CASTLGGAGGPGQFF.

This clonotype was seen a handful of times. The rearrangement joins TRBV5-1 to TRBJ1-5, with D uncertain. The CDR3 length is 13 residues. Per the germline V gene, CDR1 is SGHRS and CDR2 is YFSETQ. Trimming removed 2 bases from V and 4 bases from J, with 7 bases in between. CDR3: CASSFAENQPQHF. CDR3 DNA sequence: TGCGCCAGCAGCTTTGCCGAGAATCAGCCCCAGCATTTT. The whole variable domain, remainder taken from reference TRBV5-1 and TRBJ1-5, is KAGVTQTPRYLIKTRGQQVTLSCSPISGHRSVSWYQQTPGQGLQFLFEYFSETQRNKGNFPGRFSGRQFSNSRSEMNVSTLELGDSALYLCASSFAENQPQHFGDGTRLSIL.

This chain connects TRBV15 to TRBJ1-2; weak D call: TRBD1 (5 bases). The CDR3 runs to 13 residues. Germline assignment: CDR1 LNHNV and CDR2 YYDKDF (reference sequence). V was clipped by 5 bases and J by 4 bases, with 11 bases between them. CDR3 amino acids: CATSQDSLYGYTF. The CDR3 DNA is TGTGCCACCAGCCAAGACAGTCTCTATGGCTACACCTTC.

This clonotype appeared a few times. This chain uses TRBV12-3 or TRBV12-4 with TRBJ2-5; 7 bases match TRBD1. The CDR3 sequence is 14 residues long. J lost 1 base, V lost 7 bases, and 6 bases had no gene match. The CDR3: CASTRQGFQETQYF. The CDR3 DNA reads TGTGCCAGCACCCGACAGGGTTTCCAAGAGACCCAGTACTTC.

There are many counts of this clonotype. The chain employs TRBV6-2 or TRBV6-3 and TRBJ2-5; D might be TRBD1 or TRBD2, each matching 5 bases. The CDR3 has 15 amino acids. Trimming took 2 bases from V and 5 from J, leaving 15 bases between them. The germline V gene has CDR1 MNHEY and CDR2 SVGEGT. The CDR3 loop is CASSYPPEGSETQYF. The CDR3 DNA is TGTGCCAGCAGTTACCCTCCCGAGGGGTCGGAGACCCAGTACTTC.

This clonotype was recorded at least ten times. The V and J genes are TRBV20-1 and TRBJ1-5; 9 bases agree with TRBD1. J gave up 5 bases and V 3 bases, and 5 bases lay outside the gene matches. This CDR3 has 14 residues. Germline V gene lookup returns CDR1 DFQATT and CDR2 SNEGSKA (reference sequence). This chain's CDR3 is CSASSGQGYQPQHF. CDR3 nucleotide sequence: TGCAGTGCTAGCTCGGGACAGGGTTATCAGCCCCAGCATTTT.

This clonotype was recorded at least ten times. The gene calls are TRBV10-3 and TRBJ2-3; 9 nucleotides line up with TRBD2. Germline assignment: CDR1 ENHRY and CDR2 SYGVKD. The CDR3 is made up of 15 amino acids. The junction had 6 bases not matched to a gene; V was cut back by 4 bases and J by 4 bases. The CDR3 loop is CAISVPAGGPDTQYF. Written as DNA, the CDR3 is TGTGCCATCAGTGTACCCGCGGGGGGGCCAGATACGCAGTATTTT.

This chain links TRBV15 with TRBJ1-3; D not certain. V lost 1 base and J 1 base, leaving 14 bases between the germline ends. This CDR3 region has 17 residues. CDR1 LNHNV and CDR2 YYDKDF come from the germline V gene (reference sequence). The CDR3 is CATSRVQDPVSGNTIYF. Written as DNA, the CDR3 is TGTGCCACCAGCAGAGTCCAGGACCCTGTATCTGGAAACACCATATATTTT.

In its sample, this clonotype was seen many times. The chain carries TRBV7-3 and TRBJ2-1, with 13 nucleotides matching TRBD2. The CDR3 has 15 residues. The germline V gene encodes CDR1 SGHTA and CDR2 FQGTGA. V lost 5 bases to trimming and J lost 7 bases; unmatched junction nucleotides: 5. CDR3 amino acids: CASSPLAGGLNEQFF. The CDR3 nucleotides read TGTGCCAGCAGCCCACTAGCGGGGGGGCTAAATGAGCAGTTCTTC.